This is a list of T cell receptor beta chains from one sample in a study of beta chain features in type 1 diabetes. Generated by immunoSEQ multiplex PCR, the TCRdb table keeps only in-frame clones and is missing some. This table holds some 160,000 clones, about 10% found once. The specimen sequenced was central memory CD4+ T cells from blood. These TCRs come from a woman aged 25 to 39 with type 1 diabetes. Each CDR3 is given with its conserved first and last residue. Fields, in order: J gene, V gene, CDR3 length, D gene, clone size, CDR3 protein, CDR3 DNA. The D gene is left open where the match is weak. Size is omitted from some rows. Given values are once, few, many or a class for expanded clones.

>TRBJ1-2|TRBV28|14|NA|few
CASTPPLRGSGYTF
TGTGCCAGCACCCCCCCCCTCCGGGGATCTGGCTACACCTTC
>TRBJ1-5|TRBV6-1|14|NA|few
CASSWTREGQPQHF
TGTGCCAGCAGTTGGACCAGGGAGGGTCAGCCCCAGCATTTT
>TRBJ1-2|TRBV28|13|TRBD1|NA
CASSSGQWNGYTF
TGTGCCAGCAGTTCGGGACAGTGGAATGGCTACACCTTC
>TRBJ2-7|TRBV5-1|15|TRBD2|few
CASSTGLAGPYEQYF
TGCGCCAGCAGCACGGGACTAGCGGGGCCCTACGAGCAGTACTTC
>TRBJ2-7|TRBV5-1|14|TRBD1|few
CASSLMQGAQEQYF
TGCGCCAGCAGCTTAATGCAGGGGGCGCAGGAGCAGTACTTC
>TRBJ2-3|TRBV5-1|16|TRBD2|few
CASSLWGTSGTDTQYF
TGCGCCAGCAGCTTGTGGGGGACTAGCGGGACAGACACGCAGTATTTT
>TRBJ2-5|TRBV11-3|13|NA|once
CASSLGRVETQYF
TGTGCCAGCAGCTTAGGCAGGGTGGAGACCCAGTACTTC
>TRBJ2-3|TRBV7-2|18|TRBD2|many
CASTRGTSGSPRGDTQYF
TGTGCCAGCACCCGAGGGACTAGCGGGAGTCCCCGGGGGGATACGCAGTATTTT
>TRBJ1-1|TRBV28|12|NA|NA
CASTKSSSEAFF
TGTGCCAGCACTAAGTCCTCTTCTGAAGCTTTCTTT
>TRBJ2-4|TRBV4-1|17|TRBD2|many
CASSQSPAGGPLDIQYF
TGCGCCAGCAGCCAATCTCCAGCGGGAGGGCCGTTGGACATTCAGTACTTC
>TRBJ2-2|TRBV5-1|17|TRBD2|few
CASSLAGNSGDTGELFF
TGCGCCAGCAGCTTGGCCGGAAACAGCGGGGACACCGGGGAGCTGTTTTTT
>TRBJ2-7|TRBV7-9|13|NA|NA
CASSLAAGSEQYF
TGTGCCAGCAGCTTAGCGGCGGGATCGGAGCAGTACTTC